Listed below are T cell receptor beta chains from one sample, sequenced in a study of T-cell reconstitution after alpha-beta-depleted transplantation in children. TCRdb re-analysed the PCR reads in MiXCR, keeping a single row per CDR3 protein. The table lists approximately 47,000 distinct CDR3 sequences, 52% of them singletons. The sample consisted of peripheral blood, taken before TCRalphabeta/CD19-depleted stem cell transplant. The receptors come from a boy younger than two with SCID, due to receive a stem cell transplant. CDR3s include the opening cysteine and the closing phenylalanine or tryptophan. A D gene is named only where the DNA matches it firmly. A row's size may be missing; if present it is once, few, many or a size class.

CDR3nt: TGCGCCAGCAGCCCTACCACAGGGAACACTGAAGCTTTCTTT
CDR3aa: CASSPTTGNTEAFF
abundance: .
v_gene: TRBV5-1
j_gene: TRBJ1-1
d_gene: .

CDR3nt: TGTGCCACCAGACCAACAGGGGGAAAGGGCGAGCAGTACTTC
CDR3aa: CATRPTGGKGEQYF
abundance: few
v_gene: TRBV24-1
j_gene: TRBJ2-7
d_gene: TRBD1

CDR3nt: TGCGCCAGCAGCTTGGGGACAGATTACAATGAGCAGTTCTTC
CDR3aa: CASSLGTDYNEQFF
abundance: .
v_gene: TRBV5-1
j_gene: TRBJ2-1
d_gene: .

CDR3nt: TGTGCCAGCAGCAACACAATCCCAACTCTAGGCTCCTACGAGCAGTACTTC
CDR3aa: CASSNTIPTLGSYEQYF
abundance: few
v_gene: TRBV27
j_gene: TRBJ2-7
d_gene: .

CDR3nt: TGTGCCAGCAGTGTAGGGGACACTTGGAATCAGCCCCAGCATTTT
CDR3aa: CASSVGDTWNQPQHF
abundance: .
v_gene: TRBV6-1
j_gene: TRBJ1-5
d_gene: .

CDR3nt: TGTGCCAGCAGTCAGGACAGGGGGACAGATACGCAGTATTTT
CDR3aa: CASSQDRGTDTQYF
abundance: .
v_gene: TRBV6-1
j_gene: TRBJ2-3
d_gene: TRBD1

CDR3nt: TGCAGTGCTCGAACAGCAAACACTGAAGCTTTCTTT
CDR3aa: CSARTANTEAFF
abundance: .
v_gene: TRBV20-1
j_gene: TRBJ1-1
d_gene: .

CDR3nt: TGTGCCAGCAGCTCCGTTCTTGGGACCGGGGAGCTGTTTTTT
CDR3aa: CASSSVLGTGELFF
abundance: few
v_gene: TRBV7-6
j_gene: TRBJ2-2
d_gene: .

CDR3nt: TGTGCCAGCAGCTTAAGTAGCAGCGGGGGACATCAAGAGACCCAGTACTTC
CDR3aa: CASSLSSSGGHQETQYF
abundance: .
v_gene: TRBV7-2
j_gene: TRBJ2-5
d_gene: TRBD2

CDR3nt: TGTGCCAGCAGCCAAGATCTAGCGGCCTACGAGCAGTACTTC
CDR3aa: CASSQDLAAYEQYF
abundance: .
v_gene: TRBV4-2
j_gene: TRBJ2-7
d_gene: TRBD2

CDR3nt: TGTGCCAGCAGCTTTAGGGAAACCGGGGAGCTGTTTTTT
CDR3aa: CASSFRETGELFF
abundance: .
v_gene: TRBV7-2
j_gene: TRBJ2-2
d_gene: .

CDR3nt: TGTGCCAGCAGCCCCCCCCAGGGGGTACGAGAGACCCAGTACTTC
CDR3aa: CASSPPQGVRETQYF
abundance: few
v_gene: TRBV13
j_gene: TRBJ2-5
d_gene: TRBD1

CDR3nt: TGCGCCAGCATGGGGAAGGGCCTCGAAGGATCCTACGAGCAGTACTTC
CDR3aa: CASMGKGLEGSYEQYF
abundance: few
v_gene: TRBV5-1
j_gene: TRBJ2-7
d_gene: .

CDR3nt: TGCAGTGCTAGAGATCCCCAAACCGGGACTAGCCCTCGGAGCACAGATACGCAGTATTTT
CDR3aa: CSARDPQTGTSPRSTDTQYF
abundance: .
v_gene: TRBV20-1
j_gene: TRBJ2-3
d_gene: TRBD2

CDR3nt: TGTGCCAGCAGTTTATTTGTTGGAGATACGCAGTATTTT
CDR3aa: CASSLFVGDTQYF
abundance: .
v_gene: TRBV27
j_gene: TRBJ2-3
d_gene: .

CDR3nt: TGCGCCAGCAGCCAAGAAGGAAGCAACTCTGGGGCCAACGTCCTGACTTTC
CDR3aa: CASSQEGSNSGANVLTF
abundance: .
v_gene: TRBV4-3
j_gene: TRBJ2-6
d_gene: .

CDR3nt: TGTGCCAGCAGCTCCAGGGGTGAAGAGACCCAGTACTTC
CDR3aa: CASSSRGEETQYF
abundance: .
v_gene: TRBV7-9
j_gene: TRBJ2-5
d_gene: .

CDR3nt: TGTGCCAGCAGACCCGCACTGACCAACAGTGGGCAGTACTTC
CDR3aa: CASRPALTNSGQYF
abundance: .
v_gene: TRBV7-8
j_gene: TRBJ2-7
d_gene: .

CDR3nt: TGTGCCAGCAGCGGCCGACAGGGGTACATTCAGTACTTC
CDR3aa: CASSGRQGYIQYF
abundance: .
v_gene: TRBV9
j_gene: TRBJ2-4
d_gene: TRBD1

CDR3nt: TGCGCCAGCAGCCATAGCGGGGTAGGAGAGACCCAGTACTTC
CDR3aa: CASSHSGVGETQYF
abundance: once
v_gene: TRBV4-3
j_gene: TRBJ2-5
d_gene: TRBD2

CDR3nt: TGTGCCAGCAGCTTGGACATAAACAGGGGGCACCACTCTGGAAACACCATATATTTT
CDR3aa: CASSLDINRGHHSGNTIYF
abundance: few
v_gene: TRBV5-4
j_gene: TRBJ1-3
d_gene: TRBD1

CDR3nt: TGTGCCAGCAGTGTTGACCGGGATACGCAGTATTTT
CDR3aa: CASSVDRDTQYF
abundance: .
v_gene: TRBV7-9
j_gene: TRBJ2-3
d_gene: .

CDR3nt: TGTGCCAGCAGTTTTGAGGGGGTTGGCGCCTACGAGCAGTACTTC
CDR3aa: CASSFEGVGAYEQYF
abundance: .
v_gene: TRBV27
j_gene: TRBJ2-7
d_gene: .

CDR3nt: TGTGCCAGCAGCCGGGGGGCCATGAACACTGAAGCTTTCTTT
CDR3aa: CASSRGAMNTEAFF
abundance: .
v_gene: TRBV6-1
j_gene: TRBJ1-1
d_gene: .